This TCR beta chain came from a study of CD8+CD57+ T cells in acquired aplastic anemia. In the study overall: Mean DNA quantity obtained from sorted CD4+ and CD8+ cells was about 3 ug. Study-wide results and limits: A significant difference in CD8+ Simpson's diversity between patients and controls was not found. Patients and controls shared roughly 30 CD8+ CDR3 sequences, which appeared highly expressed in patients and within their immunodominant clones.

Patients included in sequencing had previously demonstrated CD8+CD57+ cell expansion by flow cytometry. Everyone among the patients had severe acquired aplastic anemia. For this clonotype: The antigen is not known.

Genomic DNA served as template for TCR beta VDJ and CDR3 profiling. TCRdb ran MiXCR on the reads and lists one entry per CDR3 protein. The sample records approximately 200,000 distinct CDR3 sequences, over 40% being singletons. With 5 bases clipped from V and 8 bases from J, the junction kept 5 bases outside the gene matches. Germline CDR1 and CDR2: SQVTM and ANQGSEA. There are 12 residues in the CDR3. The chain uses TRBV29-1 and TRBJ1-2; 10 bases line up with TRBD1. Sequencing was performed on sorted CD4+, CD8+, or CD8+CD57+ T cells (not recorded which) from PBMCs. This receptor was identified in a human donor with aplastic anemia. DNA for the CDR3: TGCAGCGTTCGACAGGGGGCCTTGGGCTACACCTTC. Translated: CSVRQGALGYTF. The variable domain in full, with the rest retrieved from reference TRBV29-1 and TRBJ1-2, is SAVISQKPSRDICQRGTSLTIQCQVDSQVTMMFWYRQQPGQSLTLIATANQGSEATYESGFVIDKFPISRPNLTFSTLTVSNMSPEDSSIYLCSVRQGALGYTFGSGTRLTVV.